The 10 T cell receptor beta chains reported below all come from one sample, sequenced in a study of blood T cells in healthy people across ages. A second PCR of about 6 to 12 cycles used a sample-barcoded 5' primer and a J-beta primer mix. Via MiXCR, TCRdb re-called the 5' RACE reads, giving one row per CDR3 protein. The data show 1.2 million to 1.5 million distinct CDR3 sequences, 45% to 70% seen once. Sequencing was performed on blood. These TCRs come from a man aged 18 to 30 in good health.

The chain uses TRBV20-1 and TRBJ2-1; 8 nucleotides line up with TRBD2. Trimming took 0 bases from V and 6 from J; bases not matched to a gene: 4. This CDR3 region has 14 residues. Germline lookup yields CDR1 DFQATT and CDR2 SNEGSKA (reference sequence). The CDR3 DNA follows: TGCAGTGCTAGAGACCCACGGGAGGGCAATGAGCAGTTCTTC. The encoded protein is CSARDPREGNEQFF.

The V gene is TRBV4-3, the J gene TRBJ1-2; D might be TRBD1 (5 bases). Trimming removed 0 bases from V and 4 bases from J, with 12 bases in between. Per germline, CDR1 LGHNA and CDR2 YSLEER. This CDR3 contains 15 residues. CDR3 protein: CASSQESGQSYGYTF. CDR3 DNA sequence: TGCGCCAGCAGCCAAGAGTCAGGGCAGAGCTATGGCTACACCTTC.

The rearrangement joins TRBV3-1 to TRBJ2-1; D unclear. Germline-derived CDR1 and CDR2 are LGHDT and YNNKEL (reference sequence). V was shortened by 1 base and J by 10 bases, with 8 bases between the two germline ends. The length of the CDR3 is 12 residues. The CDR3 sequence is CASSQVAMEQFF. Here the CDR3 DNA reads TGTGCCAGCAGCCAAGTGGCAATGGAGCAGTTCTTC.

V and J are TRBV4-1 and TRBJ2-4, with a weak D call TRBD2 (5 bases). Germline assignment: CDR1 MGHRA and CDR2 YSYEKL. There are 16 residues in the CDR3. Trimming shortened V by 3 bases and J by 0 bases, and 12 bases separated the two germline ends. CDR3 sequence reads: CASSQANRGAKNIQYF. The CDR3 nucleotides read TGCGCCAGCAGCCAGGCCAACCGGGGAGCCAAAAACATTCAGTACTTC.

The rearrangement joins TRBV29-1 to TRBJ1-1, with a weak D call TRBD1 (5 bases). The CDR3 runs 15 residues. V lost 7 bases and J 0 bases, leaving 18 bases between the germline ends. Germline loops: CDR1 SQVTM, CDR2 ANQGSEA. CDR3 in DNA: TGCAGCGCCGCGGGGGGGAACAACATGAACACTGAAGCTTTCTTT. It yields the protein CSAAGGNNMNTEAFF.

This chain joins TRBV27 and TRBJ2-3; no clear D gene. Germline V gene data show CDR1 as MNHEY and CDR2 as SMNVEV (reference sequence). There are 11 residues in the CDR3. Between the trimmed V and J ends, which lost 3 bases and 11 bases, there was a span of 9 bases. The CDR3 coding sequence is TGTGCCAGCAGTTTTGGACCGGGGCAGTATTTT. Residues: CASSFGPGQYF.

The chain combines TRBV7-2 with TRBJ2-7, with 9 bases aligning to TRBD1. Germline loops: CDR1 SGHTA, CDR2 FQGNSA. The CDR3 loop spans 14 amino acids. Losses at the gene ends were 5 bases for V and 6 bases for J; bases not matched to a gene: 8. CDR3 DNA sequence: TGTGCCAGCAGCCGTAGAGACAGGGGGTTCGAGCAGTACTTC. This codes for CASSRRDRGFEQYF.

This clonotype was detected a few times. V usage is TRBV7-2 and J usage is TRBJ1-4, with unresolved D. V was trimmed by 0 bases and J by 6 bases, leaving 11 bases between them. The length of the CDR3 is 15 residues. The germline V gene has CDR1 SGHTA and CDR2 FQGNSA. The CDR3 sequence is CASSLAGRWDEKLFF. The CDR3 nucleotides read TGTGCCAGCAGCTTAGCGGGGAGGTGGGATGAAAAACTGTTTTTT.

In this sample, this clonotype turned up a few times. The chain links TRBV11-2 to TRBJ2-3; unclear D gene. Germline V gene lookup returns CDR1 SGHAT and CDR2 FQNNGV. There are 15 residues in the CDR3. Trimming cost V 1 base and J 0 bases, with 8 bases left between them. The CDR3 DNA sequence: TGTGCCAGCAGCTTAGTGCGCACCAGCACAGATACGCAGTATTTT. Translation: CASSLVRTSTDTQYF.

This clonotype was observed a handful of times. The J gene is TRBJ1-2, the V gene TRBV29-1, with D uncertain. Trimming removed 5 bases from V and 8 bases from J, with 9 bases in between. Germline V gives CDR1 SQVTM, CDR2 ANQGSEA. The CDR3 covers 10 residues. The CDR3 coding sequence is TGCAGCGTTAACCTTGGAGGCTACACCTTC. Translated: CSVNLGGYTF.